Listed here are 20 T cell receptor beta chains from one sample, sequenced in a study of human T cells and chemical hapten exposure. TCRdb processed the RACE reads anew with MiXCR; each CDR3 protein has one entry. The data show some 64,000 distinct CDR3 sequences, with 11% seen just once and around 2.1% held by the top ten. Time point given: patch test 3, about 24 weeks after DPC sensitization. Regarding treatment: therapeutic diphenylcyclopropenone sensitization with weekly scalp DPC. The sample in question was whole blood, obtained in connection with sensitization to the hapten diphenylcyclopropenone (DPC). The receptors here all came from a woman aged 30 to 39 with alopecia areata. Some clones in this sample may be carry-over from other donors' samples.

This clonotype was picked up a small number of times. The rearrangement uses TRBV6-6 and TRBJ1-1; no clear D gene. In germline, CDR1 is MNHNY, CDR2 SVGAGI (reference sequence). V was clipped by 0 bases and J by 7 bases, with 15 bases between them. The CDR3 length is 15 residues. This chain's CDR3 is CASSYSPGRLDEAFF. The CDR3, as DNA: TGTGCCAGCAGTTACTCGCCGGGCAGATTGGATGAAGCTTTCTTT.

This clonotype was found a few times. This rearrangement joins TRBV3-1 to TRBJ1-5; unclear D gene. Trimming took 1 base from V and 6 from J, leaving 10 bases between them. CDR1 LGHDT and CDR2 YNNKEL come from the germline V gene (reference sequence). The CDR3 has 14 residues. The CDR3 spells CASSQAGPGQPQHF. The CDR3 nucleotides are TGTGCCAGCAGCCAAGCGGGCCCCGGTCAGCCCCAGCATTTT.

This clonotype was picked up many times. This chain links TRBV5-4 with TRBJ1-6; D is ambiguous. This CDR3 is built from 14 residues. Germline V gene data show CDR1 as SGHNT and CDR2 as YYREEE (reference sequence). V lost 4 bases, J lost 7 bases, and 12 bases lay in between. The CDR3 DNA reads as TGTGCCAGCAGCGACCGGACTAAGAATTCACCCCTCCACTTT. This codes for CASSDRTKNSPLHF.

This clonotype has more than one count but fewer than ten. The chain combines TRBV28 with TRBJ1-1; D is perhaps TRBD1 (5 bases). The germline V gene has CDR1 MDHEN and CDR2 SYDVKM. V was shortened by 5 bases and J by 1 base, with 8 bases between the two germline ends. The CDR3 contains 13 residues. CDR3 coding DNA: TGTGCCAGCAGTCCCAGGGCGAACACTGAAGCTTTCTTT. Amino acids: CASSPRANTEAFF.

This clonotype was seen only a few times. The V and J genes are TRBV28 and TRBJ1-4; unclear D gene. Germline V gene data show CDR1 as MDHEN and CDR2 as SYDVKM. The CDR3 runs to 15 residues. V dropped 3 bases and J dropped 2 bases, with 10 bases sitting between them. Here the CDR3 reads CASSFLTGTNEKLFF. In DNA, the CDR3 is TGTGCCAGCAGTTTCCTGACTGGGACTAATGAAAAACTGTTTTTT.

The CDR3 here is CAISESAASGDHNEQFF. The CDR3 nucleotides are TGTGCCATCAGTGAGTCTGCGGCTAGCGGAGACCACAATGAGCAGTTCTTC. V usage is TRBV10-3 and J usage is TRBJ2-1, with TRBD2 matching 7 bases. V gave up 0 bases and J gave up 5 bases; unmatched junction bases: 10. CDR3 size: 17 residues. Germline V gives CDR1 ENHRY, CDR2 SYGVKD.

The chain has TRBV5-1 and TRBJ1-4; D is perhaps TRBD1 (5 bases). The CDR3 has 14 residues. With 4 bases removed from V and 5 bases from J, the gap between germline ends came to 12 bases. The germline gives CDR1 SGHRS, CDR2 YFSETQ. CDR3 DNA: TGCGCCAGCAGCCTGGGACTGGAGAATGAAAAACTGTTTTTT. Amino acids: CASSLGLENEKLFF.

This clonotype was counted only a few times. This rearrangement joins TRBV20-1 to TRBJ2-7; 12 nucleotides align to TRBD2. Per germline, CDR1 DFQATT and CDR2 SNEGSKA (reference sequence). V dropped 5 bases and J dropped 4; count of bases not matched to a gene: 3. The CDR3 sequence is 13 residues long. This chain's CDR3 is CSADTSGRYEQYF. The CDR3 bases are TGCAGTGCTGATACTAGCGGGAGGTACGAGCAGTACTTC.

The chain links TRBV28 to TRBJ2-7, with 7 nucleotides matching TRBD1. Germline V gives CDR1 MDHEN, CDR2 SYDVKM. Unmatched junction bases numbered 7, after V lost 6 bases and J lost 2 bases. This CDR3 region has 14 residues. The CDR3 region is CASSTTGVTYEQYF. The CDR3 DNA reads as TGTGCCAGCAGCACTACAGGGGTAACCTACGAGCAGTACTTC.

The CDR3 DNA sequence: TGCAGTGCTAGCAAAGTGGCCCGGGAGGGCTACGAGCAGTACTTC. The encoded protein is CSASKVAREGYEQYF. The chain employs TRBV20-1 and TRBJ2-7; 8 positions agree with TRBD2. Germline V gives CDR1 DFQATT, CDR2 SNEGSKA (reference sequence). The V segment lost 3 bases and the J segment 3 bases; nucleotides outside the gene matches: 10. The CDR3 runs to 15 residues.

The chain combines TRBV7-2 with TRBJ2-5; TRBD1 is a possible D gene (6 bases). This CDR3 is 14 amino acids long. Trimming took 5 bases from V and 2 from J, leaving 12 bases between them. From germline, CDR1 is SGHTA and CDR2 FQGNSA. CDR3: CASSLNGQQETQYF. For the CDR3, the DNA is TGTGCCAGCAGCCTTAATGGACAGCAAGAGACCCAGTACTTC.

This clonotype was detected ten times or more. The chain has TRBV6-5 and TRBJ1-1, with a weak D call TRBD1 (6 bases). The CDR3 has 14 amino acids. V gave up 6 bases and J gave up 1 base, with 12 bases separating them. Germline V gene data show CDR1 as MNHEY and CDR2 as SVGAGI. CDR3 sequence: CASRQQGRNTEAFF. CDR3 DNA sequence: TGTGCCAGCAGGCAACAGGGAAGGAACACTGAAGCTTTCTTT.

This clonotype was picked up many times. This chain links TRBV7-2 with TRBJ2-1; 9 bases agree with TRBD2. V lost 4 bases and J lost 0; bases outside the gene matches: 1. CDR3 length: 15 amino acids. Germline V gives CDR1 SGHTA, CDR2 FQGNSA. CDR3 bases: TGTGCCAGCAGCTCTAGCGGGATCTCCTACAATGAGCAGTTCTTC. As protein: CASSSSGISYNEQFF.

The CDR3 DNA reads TGTGCCAGCAGTGGCGAGGGACTCGCAAGCTCCTACAATGAGCAGTTCTTC. Translating it yields CASSGEGLASSYNEQFF. This chain uses TRBV2 with TRBJ2-1; possible D gene TRBD2, 6 bases. The V gene's germline CDR1 is SNHLY and CDR2 FYNNEI. The CDR3 consists of 17 residues. V lost 4 bases and J lost 0, with 16 bases in between.

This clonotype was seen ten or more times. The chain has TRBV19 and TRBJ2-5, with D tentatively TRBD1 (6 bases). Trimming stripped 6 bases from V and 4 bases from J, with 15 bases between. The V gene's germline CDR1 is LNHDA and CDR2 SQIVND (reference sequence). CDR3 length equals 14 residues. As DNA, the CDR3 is TGTGCCAGTAGCCGTCAGGGGAGCGGAGAGACCCAGTACTTC. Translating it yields CASSRQGSGETQYF.

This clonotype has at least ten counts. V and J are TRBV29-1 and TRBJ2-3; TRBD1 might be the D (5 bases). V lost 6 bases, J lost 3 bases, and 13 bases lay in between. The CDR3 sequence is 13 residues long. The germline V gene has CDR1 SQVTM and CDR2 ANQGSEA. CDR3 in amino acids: CSVPGFHTDTQYF. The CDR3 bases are TGCAGCGTGCCAGGGTTTCATACAGATACGCAGTATTTT.

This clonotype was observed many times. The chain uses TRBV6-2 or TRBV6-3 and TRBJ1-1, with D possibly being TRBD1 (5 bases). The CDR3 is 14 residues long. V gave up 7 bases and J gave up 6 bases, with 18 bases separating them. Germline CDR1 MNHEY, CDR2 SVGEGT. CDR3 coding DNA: TGTGCCAGCAACGTTGTGGGGCGCATGGCTGAAGCTTTCTTT. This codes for CASNVVGRMAEAFF.

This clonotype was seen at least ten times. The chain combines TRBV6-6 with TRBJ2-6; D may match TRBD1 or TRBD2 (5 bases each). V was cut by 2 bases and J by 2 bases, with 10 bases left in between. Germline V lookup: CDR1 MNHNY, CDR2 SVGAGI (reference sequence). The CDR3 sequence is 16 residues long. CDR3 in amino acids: CASSYGTGAGANVLTF. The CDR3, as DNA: TGTGCCAGCAGTTACGGGACGGGCGCTGGGGCCAACGTCCTGACTTTC.

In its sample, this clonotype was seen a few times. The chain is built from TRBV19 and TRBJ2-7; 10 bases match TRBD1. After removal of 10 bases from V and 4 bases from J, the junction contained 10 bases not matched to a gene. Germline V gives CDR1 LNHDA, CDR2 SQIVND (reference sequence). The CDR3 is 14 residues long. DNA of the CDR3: TGTGCCACTCCCTCAATGGGACAGGGGTACGAGCAGTACTTC. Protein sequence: CATPSMGQGYEQYF.

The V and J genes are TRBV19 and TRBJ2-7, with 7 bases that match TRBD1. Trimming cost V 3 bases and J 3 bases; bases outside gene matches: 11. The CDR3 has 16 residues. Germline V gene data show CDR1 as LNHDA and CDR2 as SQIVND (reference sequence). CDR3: CASSILPGTAGYEQYF. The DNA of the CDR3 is TGTGCCAGTAGTATCCTCCCCGGGACAGCAGGCTACGAGCAGTACTTC.